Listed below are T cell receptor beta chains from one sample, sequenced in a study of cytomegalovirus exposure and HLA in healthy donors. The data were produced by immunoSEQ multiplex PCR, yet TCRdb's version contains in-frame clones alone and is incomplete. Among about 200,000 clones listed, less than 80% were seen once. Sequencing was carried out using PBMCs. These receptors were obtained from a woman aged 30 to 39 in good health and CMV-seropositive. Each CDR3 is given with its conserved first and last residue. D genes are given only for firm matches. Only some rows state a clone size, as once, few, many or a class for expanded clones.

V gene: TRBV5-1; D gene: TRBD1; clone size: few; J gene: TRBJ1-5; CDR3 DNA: TGCGCCAGCAGCTTATGGACAGGCCCCCAGCCCCAGCATTTT; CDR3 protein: CASSLWTGPQPQHF
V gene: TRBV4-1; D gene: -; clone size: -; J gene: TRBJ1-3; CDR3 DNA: TGCGCCAGCAGCAAAATGGGGCTCCCTACCCCTGGAAACACCATATATTTT; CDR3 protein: CASSKMGLPTPGNTIYF
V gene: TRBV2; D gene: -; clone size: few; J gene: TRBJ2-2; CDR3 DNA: TGTGCCAGCAGTGAACAGGGTGGTTCCGGGGAGCTGTTTTTT; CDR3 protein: CASSEQGGSGELFF
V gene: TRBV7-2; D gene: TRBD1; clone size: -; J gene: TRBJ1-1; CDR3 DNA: TGTGCCAGCAGTAGACAGGGGGCGAACACTGAAGCTTTCTTT; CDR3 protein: CASSRQGANTEAFF
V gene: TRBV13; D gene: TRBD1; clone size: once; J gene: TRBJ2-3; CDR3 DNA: TGTGCCAGCAGCGGCCCGGGACAGGGGTCCTTTCGCACAGATACGCAGTATTTT; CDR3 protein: CASSGPGQGSFRTDTQYF
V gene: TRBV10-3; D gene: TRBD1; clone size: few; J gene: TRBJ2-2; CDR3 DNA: TGTGCCATCAGTGAGTCGGGACAGGTGAACACCGGGGAGCTGTTTTTT; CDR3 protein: CAISESGQVNTGELFF
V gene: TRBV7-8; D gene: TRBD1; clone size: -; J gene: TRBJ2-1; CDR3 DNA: TGTGCCAGCAGCTCCCGGGACAGCATTCGAGAGCAGTTCTTC; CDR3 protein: CASSSRDSIREQFF
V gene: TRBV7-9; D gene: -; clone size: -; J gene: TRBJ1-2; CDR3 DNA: TGTGCCAGCAGCTGGCGGGCGGGGTATGGCTACACCTTC; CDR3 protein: CASSWRAGYGYTF
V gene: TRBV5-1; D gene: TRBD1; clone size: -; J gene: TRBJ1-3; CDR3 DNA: TGCGCCAGCAGCGGAGACAGGGGGCCTGGAAACACCATATATTTT; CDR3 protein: CASSGDRGPGNTIYF
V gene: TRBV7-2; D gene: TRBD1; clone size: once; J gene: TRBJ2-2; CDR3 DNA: TGTGCCAGCAGCTCTTGGACAGGGTTAAACACCGGGGAGCTGTTTTTT; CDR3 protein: CASSSWTGLNTGELFF
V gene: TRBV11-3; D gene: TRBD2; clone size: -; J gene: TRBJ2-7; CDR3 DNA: TGTGCCAGTTCCGGAGGGCTAGCGGCCTACGAGCAGTACTTC; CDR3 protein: CASSGGLAAYEQYF
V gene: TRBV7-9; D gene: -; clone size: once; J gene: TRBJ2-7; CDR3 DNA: TGTTCCAGCAGCTCACTCCGGGGTCTAATTCCCCTCCTGTACGAGCAGTACTTC; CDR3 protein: CSSSSLRGLIPLLYEQYF
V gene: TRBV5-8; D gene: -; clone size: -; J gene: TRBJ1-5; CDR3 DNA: TGTGCCAGCAGCCGGGCGGGGCGAGATCAGCCCCAGCATTTT; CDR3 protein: CASSRAGRDQPQHF
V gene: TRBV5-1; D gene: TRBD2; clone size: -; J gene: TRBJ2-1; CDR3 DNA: TGCGCCAGCACCTCGGCGGGGGGGTACAATGAGCAGTTCTTC; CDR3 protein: CASTSAGGYNEQFF
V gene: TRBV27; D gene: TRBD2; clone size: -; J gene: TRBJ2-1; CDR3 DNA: TGTGCCAGCAGTTTAACTAGCGGGGGGCTCAATGAGCAGTTCTTC; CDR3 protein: CASSLTSGGLNEQFF
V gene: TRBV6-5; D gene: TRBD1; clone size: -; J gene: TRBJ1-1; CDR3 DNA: TGTGCCAGCAGTTACCGGGAGCCAGGGGGCACTGAAGCTTTCTTT; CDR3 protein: CASSYREPGGTEAFF
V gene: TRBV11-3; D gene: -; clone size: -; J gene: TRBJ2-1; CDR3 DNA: TGTGCCAGCAGCCCCGGGGTTGCCAGGAGCCGGTTGATCGATGAGCAGTTCTTC; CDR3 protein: CASSPGVARSRLIDEQFF
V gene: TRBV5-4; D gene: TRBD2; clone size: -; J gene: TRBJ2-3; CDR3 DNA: TGTGCCAGCAGCGAAACCACCGGGACTAGCGGCACAGATACGCAGTATTTT; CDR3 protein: CASSETTGTSGTDTQYF
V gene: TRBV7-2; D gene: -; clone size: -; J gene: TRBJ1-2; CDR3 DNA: TGTGCCAGCAGCTTATGGGGGAGGGACTATGGCTACACCTTC; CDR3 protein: CASSLWGRDYGYTF
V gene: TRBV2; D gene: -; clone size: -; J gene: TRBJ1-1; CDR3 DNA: TGTGCCGCCGTCCGGGGGGCCGGCACTGAAGCTTTCTTT; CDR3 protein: CAAVRGAGTEAFF
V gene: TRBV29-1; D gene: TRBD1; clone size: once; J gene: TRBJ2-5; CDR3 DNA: TGCAGCGTTGTCCGGGACAGGGGTCAAGAGACCCAGTACTTC; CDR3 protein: CSVVRDRGQETQYF
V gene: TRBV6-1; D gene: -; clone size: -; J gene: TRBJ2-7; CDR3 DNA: TGTGCCAGCAGTGAATTTGTCTCTCTCGAGCAGTACTTC; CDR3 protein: CASSEFVSLEQYF
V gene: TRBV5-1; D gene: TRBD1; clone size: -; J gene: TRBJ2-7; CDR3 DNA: TGCGCCAGCAGCCCCGGGACAGGACCCTACGAGCAGTACTTC; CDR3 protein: CASSPGTGPYEQYF
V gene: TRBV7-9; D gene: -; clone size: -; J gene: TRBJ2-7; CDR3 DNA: TGTGCCAGCAGCTTAGGTGGCAGTACCTACGAGCAGTACTTC; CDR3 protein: CASSLGGSTYEQYF
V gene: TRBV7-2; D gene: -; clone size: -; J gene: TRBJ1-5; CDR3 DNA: TGTGCCAGCAGCTTAAGAGGTGATTTGAGGGCAGATAGCAATCAGCCCCAGCATTTT; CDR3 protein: CASSLRGDLRADSNQPQHF
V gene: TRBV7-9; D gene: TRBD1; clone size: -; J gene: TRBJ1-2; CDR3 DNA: TGTGCCAGCAGCTTTATAGGGACAGACTATGGCTACACCTTC; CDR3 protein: CASSFIGTDYGYTF
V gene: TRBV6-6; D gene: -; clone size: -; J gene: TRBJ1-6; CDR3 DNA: TGTGCCAGCAGTTTTCTTAGGACAAATTCACCCCTCCACTTT; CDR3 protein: CASSFLRTNSPLHF
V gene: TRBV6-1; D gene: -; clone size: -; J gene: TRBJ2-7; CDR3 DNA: TGTGCCAGCAGTGAAGAGGGGCTCGATTCCTACGAGCAGTACTTC; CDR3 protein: CASSEEGLDSYEQYF
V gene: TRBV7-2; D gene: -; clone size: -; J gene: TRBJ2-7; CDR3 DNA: TGTGCCAGCAGCTTCCCGGGACTTTCCTACGAGCAGTACTTC; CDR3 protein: CASSFPGLSYEQYF
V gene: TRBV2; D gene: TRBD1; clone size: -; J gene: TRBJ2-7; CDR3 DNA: TGTGCCAGCACTCGGGACAGCTACGAGCAGTACTTC; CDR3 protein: CASTRDSYEQYF
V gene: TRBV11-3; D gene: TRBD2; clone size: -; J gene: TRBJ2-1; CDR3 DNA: TGTGCCAGCAGCGGGGGGACTAGCGGGATGACCTCCTACAATGAGCAGTTCTTC; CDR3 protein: CASSGGTSGMTSYNEQFF
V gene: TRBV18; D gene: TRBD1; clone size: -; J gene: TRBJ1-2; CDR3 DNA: TGTGCCAGCTCACCCTGGACAGGGGAGGTTAACTATGGCTACACCTTC; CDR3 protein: CASSPWTGEVNYGYTF
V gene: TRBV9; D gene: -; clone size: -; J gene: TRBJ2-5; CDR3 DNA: TGTGCCAGCAGTCCGTCCGGCGGAGAGACCCAGTACTTC; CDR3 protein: CASSPSGGETQYF
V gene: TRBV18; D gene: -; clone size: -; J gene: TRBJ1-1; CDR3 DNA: TGTGCCAGCTCACCGGGACAAGCGACTGAAGCTTTCTTT; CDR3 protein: CASSPGQATEAFF
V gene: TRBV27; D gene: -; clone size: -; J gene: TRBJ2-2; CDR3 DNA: TGTGCCAGCAGTTCCCAGGGGATGGAGGAGCTGTTTTTT; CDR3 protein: CASSSQGMEELFF
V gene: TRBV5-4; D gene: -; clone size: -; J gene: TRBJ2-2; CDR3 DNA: TGTGCCAGCAGCTTGATACTAGCTGGCACCGGGGAGCTGTTTTTT; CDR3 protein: CASSLILAGTGELFF
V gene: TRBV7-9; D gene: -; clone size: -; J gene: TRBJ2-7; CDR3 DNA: TGTGCCAGCAGCTTAGCGGGCTCCGGCAACTCCTACGAGCAGTACTTC; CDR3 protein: CASSLAGSGNSYEQYF
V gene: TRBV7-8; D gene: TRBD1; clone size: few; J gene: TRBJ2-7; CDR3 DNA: TGTGCCAGCAGCCCGGGACAGGGCCGATACGAGCAGTACTTC; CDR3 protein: CASSPGQGRYEQYF
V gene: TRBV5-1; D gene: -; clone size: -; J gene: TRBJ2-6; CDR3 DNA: TGCGCCAGCAGCTTGTGGCAGGGGTCTGGGGCCAACGTCCTGACTTTC; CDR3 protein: CASSLWQGSGANVLTF
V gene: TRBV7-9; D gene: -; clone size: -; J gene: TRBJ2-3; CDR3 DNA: TGTGCCAGCAGCTTAGCCTTAATGAGCACAGATACGCAGTATTTT; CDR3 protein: CASSLALMSTDTQYF